The 24 T cell receptor beta chains below all came from one sample that was sequenced in a study of breast tumors, draining lymph nodes, adjacent tissues. Axillary draining lymph nodes of breast cancer patients supplied the node samples. TCRdb reprocessed the multiplex PCR reads with MiXCR, giving one entry per CDR3 protein. The profile shows around 130,000 distinct CDR3 sequences, 32% of them singletons. Sequencing used axillary lymph node tissue. These receptors all come from a female donor with breast cancer. Some clones in this sample may be carry-over from other donors' samples.

The chain carries TRBV20-1 and TRBJ2-7; 8 bases are shared with TRBD1. The J segment lost 3 bases and the V segment lost 5 bases, leaving 9 bases of the junction unmatched. The germline V gene encodes CDR1 DFQATT and CDR2 SNEGSKA (reference sequence). The CDR3 consists of 14 residues. CDR3 loop: CSAYRDRSNYEQYV. The CDR3 nucleotides read TGCAGTGCTTACAGGGACAGGTCGAACTACGAGCAGTACGTC.

At least ten counts were recorded for this clonotype. The V gene is TRBV20-1, the J gene TRBJ1-5; TRBD1 agrees at 8 bases. The CDR3 runs 13 residues. Germline V gene data show CDR1 as DFQATT and CDR2 as SNEGSKA (reference sequence). The ends lost 3 bases at V and 6 bases at J; junction bases unmatched: 4. For the CDR3, the DNA is TGCAGTGCTAGGTCAGGGGGCGTTCAGCCCCAGCATTTT. Its translation is CSARSGGVQPQHF.

The gene calls are TRBV2 and TRBJ2-1, with TRBD1 as a possible D gene (7 bases). The germline CDR1 and CDR2 sequences are SNHLY and FYNNEI. V lost 6 bases to trimming and J lost 7 bases, with 13 bases between them. The CDR3 sequence is 13 residues long. CDR3 residues: CASRKTGRNEQFF. The CDR3 bases are TGTGCCAGCAGGAAGACAGGGAGGAATGAGCAGTTCTTC.

This clonotype occurred many times. This chain links TRBV20-1 with TRBJ1-2, with D tentatively TRBD1 (6 bases). This CDR3 region has 12 residues. Germline loops: CDR1 DFQATT, CDR2 SNEGSKA (reference sequence). Trimming left V 6 bases short and J 2 bases short, with 10 bases between. CDR3 nucleotides: TGCAGTGCGTCGACAGGCAACTATGGCTACACCTTC. As protein: CSASTGNYGYTF.

This clonotype appeared many times. V gene TRBV4-2 combines with J gene TRBJ2-1; TRBD1 is a possible D gene (5 bases). The V end was cut by 4 bases, the J end by 8 bases, with 21 bases between. The CDR3 has 16 amino acids. Germline V CDR1 and CDR2: LGHNA, YNFKEQ. The DNA of the CDR3 is TGTGCCAGCAGCCCCGTCGAGGCAAGGGGCGTTGATGAGCAGTTCTTC. The encoded protein is CASSPVEARGVDEQFF.

This clonotype occurred many times. Possible read error: a much larger clone is one base away. The V gene is TRBV7-8, the J gene TRBJ1-6; weak D call: TRBD1 (5 bases). There are 13 residues in the CDR3. Per germline, CDR1 SGHVS and CDR2 FQNEAQ. V was cut by 3 bases and J by 10 bases, with 10 bases left in between. CDR3 sequence: CASSLGGESPLHF. The CDR3, as DNA: TGTGCCAGCAGCTTGGGGGGGGAGTCACCCCTCCACTTT.

This clonotype was recorded many times. The chain is built from TRBV7-3 and TRBJ2-3; a weak D match, TRBD2 (5 bases). Trimming stripped 5 bases from V and 0 bases from J, with 9 bases between. The germline gives CDR1 SGHTA, CDR2 FQGTGA. The CDR3 extends over 14 amino acids. CDR3: CASSPGFSTDTQYF. CDR3 sequence (DNA): TGTGCCAGCAGCCCGGGGTTCAGCACAGATACGCAGTATTTT. The whole variable domain, remainder taken from reference TRBV7-3 and TRBJ2-3, is GAGVSQTPSNKVTEKGKYVELRCDPISGHTALYWYRQSLGQGPEFLIYFQGTGAADDSGLPNDRFFAVRPEGSVSTLKIQRTERGDSAVYLCASSPGFSTDTQYFGPGTRLTVL.

This clonotype has more than one count but fewer than ten. The CDR3 loop is CASSPLQKRTSSSANYGYTF. The CDR3 DNA follows: TGTGCCAGCAGTCCCCTACAGAAAAGAACCTCCAGCTCCGCTAACTATGGCTACACCTTC. The chain links TRBV6-5 to TRBJ1-2, with D uncertain. Per germline, CDR1 MNHEY and CDR2 SVGAGI. Trimming removed 5 bases at V and 0 bases at J, with 28 bases between. This CDR3 is 20 amino acids long.

This chain links TRBV24-1 with TRBJ1-6, with a tentative D call TRBD1 (6 bases). This CDR3 spans 15 amino acids. V was pared by 4 bases and J by 7 bases, with 13 bases between. Germline CDR1 and CDR2: KGHDR and SFDVKD. CDR3 amino acids: CATSDPDRLNSPLHF. The CDR3 nucleotides read TGTGCCACCAGTGACCCCGACAGGCTGAATTCACCCCTCCACTTT.

This clonotype occurred many times. DNA of the CDR3: TGTGCCAGCAGCTTCGGGACGGGAAATGAGCAGTTCTTC. It encodes CASSFGTGNEQFF. The chain is built from TRBV5-6 and TRBJ2-1, with D perhaps assigned TRBD1 or TRBD2 (5 bases each). The V end lost 2 bases, the J end lost 7 bases, and 10 bases lay between the germline ends. Germline lookup yields CDR1 SGHDT and CDR2 YYEEEE. The CDR3 runs 13 residues.

This clonotype was observed many times. The V gene is TRBV12-3 or TRBV12-4, the J gene TRBJ1-5; D gene uncertain. Trimming removed 5 bases at V and 5 bases at J, with 13 bases between. This CDR3 has 14 amino acids. The CDR3 DNA reads as TGTGCCAGCAGTGACCGGACTCCAGATCAGCCCCAGCATTTT. Encoded protein: CASSDRTPDQPQHF.

This clonotype was seen many times. The chain carries TRBV11-2 and TRBJ2-1; no clear D. From germline, CDR1 is SGHAT and CDR2 FQNNGV. V dropped 1 base and J dropped 4 bases, with 11 bases sitting between them. This CDR3 is 15 amino acids long. The CDR3 reads CASSLGPRSYNEQFF. The CDR3 nucleotides are TGTGCCAGCAGCTTAGGTCCGAGGTCGTACAATGAGCAGTTCTTC.

The V call is TRBV24-1, the J call TRBJ2-3; D is unresolved. The CDR3 is 12 amino acids. The V end was cut by 12 bases, the J end by 2 bases, with 11 bases between. Germline V lookup: CDR1 KGHDR, CDR2 SFDVKD. The CDR3 here is CAAGDFTDTQYF. CDR3 bases: TGTGCCGCCGGTGACTTCACAGATACGCAGTATTTT.

Only one count was recorded for this clonotype. The rearrangement links TRBV4-2 to TRBJ1-3; D possibly corresponds to TRBD1 (5 bases). Germline CDR1 reads LGHNA; CDR2 reads YNFKEQ. The V gene lost 9 bases and the J gene lost 3 bases, with 27 bases spanning the gap. The CDR3 loop spans 18 amino acids. The CDR3 protein is CASRQDLVGGSGGNTIYF. The CDR3 DNA reads TGTGCCAGTCGCCAAGATTTGGTGGGGGGTTCTGGTGGAAACACCATATATTTT.

This clonotype was counted many times. The rearrangement links TRBV11-2 to TRBJ2-3; D not certain. Germline V gene data show CDR1 as SGHAT and CDR2 as FQNNGV. This CDR3 is built from 12 residues. V lost 0 bases and J lost 6, with 4 bases in between. The CDR3 DNA is TGTGCCAGCAGCTTAGATCTGGATACGCAGTATTTT. It yields the protein CASSLDLDTQYF.

J is TRBJ2-1 and V is TRBV7-6, with 13 bases fitting TRBD2. Per germline, CDR1 SGHVS and CDR2 FNYEAQ. The CDR3 contains 16 residues. With V trimmed by 1 base and J by 7 bases, 4 bases remained unmatched. The CDR3 region has the DNA TGTGCCAGCAGCTTAGTGCCGACTAGCGGGGGGAATGAGCAGTTCTTC. Protein product: CASSLVPTSGGNEQFF.

This clonotype has a count of ten or more. The chain joins TRBV19 to TRBJ1-5, with D perhaps TRBD1 (5 bases). Deletions cut 3 bases from V and 0 bases from J, with 9 bases between. Germline CDR1 reads LNHDA; CDR2 reads SQIVND (reference sequence). This CDR3 has 15 residues. The DNA of the CDR3 is TGTGCCAGTAGTATGGCCGGGGGTAGCAATCAGCCCCAGCATTTT. It yields the protein CASSMAGGSNQPQHF. Full variable domain (outside the CDR3, taken from reference TRBV19 and TRBJ1-5): DGGITQSPKYLFRKEGQNVTLSCEQNLNHDAMYWYRQDPGQGLRLIYYSQIVNDFQKGDIAEGYSVSREKKESFPLTVTSAQKNPTAFYLCASSMAGGSNQPQHFGDGTRLSIL.

This clonotype has a count of ten or more. The chain is built from TRBV5-1 and TRBJ2-3, with 11 bases fitting TRBD2. The CDR3 totals 19 residues. With 4 bases clipped from V and 0 bases from J, the junction kept 13 bases outside the gene matches. The V gene's germline CDR1 is SGHRS and CDR2 YFSETQ. The CDR3 region is CASSDRGGLAVYSTDTQYF. CDR3 coding DNA: TGCGCCAGCAGCGATCGGGGGGGACTAGCGGTTTATAGCACAGATACGCAGTATTTT.

This clonotype was found many times. The CDR3 DNA sequence: TGTGCCAGCAGCCTTCTAGCGGGGCAGAACAATGAGCAGTTCTTC. It translates to CASSLLAGQNNEQFF. V usage is TRBV7-9 and J usage is TRBJ2-1, with 9 bases that match TRBD2. Germline V lookup: CDR1 SEHNR, CDR2 FQNEAQ (reference sequence). J was trimmed by 5 bases and V by 5 bases; bases with no gene match: 7. The CDR3 totals 15 residues.

Many counts were recorded for this clonotype. V gene TRBV20-1 combines with J gene TRBJ2-1; 7 bases are a match to TRBD1. CDR3 length: 13 residues. Germline CDR1 reads DFQATT; CDR2 reads SNEGSKA (reference sequence). The V segment lost 0 bases and the J segment 5 bases; nucleotides outside the gene matches: 1. Written as DNA, the CDR3 is TGCAGTGCTAGAGACGGGACAGACAATGAGCAGTTCTTC. It codes for CSARDGTDNEQFF.

This clonotype was observed many times. The chain couples TRBV9 to TRBJ1-4, with D hard to call. The CDR3 runs to 15 residues. CDR1 and CDR2 (germline): SGDLS, YYNGEE. V was clipped by 3 bases and J by 8 bases, with 17 bases between them. CDR3 protein: CASSAPGVLGEKLFF. The DNA for the CDR3 is TGTGCCAGCAGCGCGCCTGGGGTGCTGGGGGAAAAACTGTTTTTT. Complete variable domain (other parts from reference TRBV9 and TRBJ1-4): DSGVTQTPKHLITATGQRVTLRCSPRSGDLSVYWYQQSLDQGLQFLIQYYNGEERAKGNILERFSAQQFPDLHSELNLSSLELGDSALYFCASSAPGVLGEKLFFGSGTQLSVL.

The chain recombines TRBV2 with TRBJ2-3, with TRBD2 matching over 7 bases. V lost 8 bases, J lost 0 bases, and 8 bases stayed unmatched. The CDR3 contains 15 residues. Germline assignment: CDR1 SNHLY and CDR2 FYNNEI. The chain's CDR3 is CASVGRRGSTDTQYF. In nucleotides, the CDR3 is TGTGCCAGCGTTGGCCGGCGGGGGAGCACAGATACGCAGTATTTT.

This clonotype was recorded at least ten times. The rearrangement uses TRBV5-6 and TRBJ1-2; the D gene is possibly TRBD1 (6 bases). The V end lost 0 bases, the J end lost 3 bases, and 12 bases lay between the germline ends. The germline gives CDR1 SGHDT, CDR2 YYEEEE. The CDR3 contains 15 residues. For the CDR3, the DNA is TGTGCCAGCAGCTTGGGACAGGCGGATGACTATGGCTACACCTTC. This codes for CASSLGQADDYGYTF.

The rearrangement uses TRBV5-1 and TRBJ2-2; 10 bases are shared with TRBD1. The length of the CDR3 is 14 residues. Germline CDR1 SGHRS, CDR2 YFSETQ. Unmatched junction bases numbered 11, after V lost 7 bases and J lost 11 bases. The CDR3 DNA is TGCGCCAGCTATCAGACAGGGGGCCTGGGTGAGCTGTTTTTT. It translates to CASYQTGGLGELFF.